Listed below are T cell receptor beta chains from one sample, sequenced in a study of shared clonotypes between healthy human individuals. Repertoires were generated with immunoSEQ multiplex PCR, while TCRdb's copy carries only in-frame clones and drops some. The sample contains around 300,000 clones, around 87% of which appear only once. The material sequenced was memory CD8+ T cells sorted from blood. These receptor sequences come from a man in his late teens or twenties in good health. Both conserved end residues are part of each CDR3. The order of the fields is clone size, D gene, V gene, J gene, CDR3 protein, CDR3 DNA. D genes are given only for firm matches. Rows may omit the clone size; those that give it use once, few, many or a size class.

.	.	TRBV4-1	TRBJ2-3	CASSLLAPDTQYF	TGCGCCAGCAGCCTCCTAGCCCCAGATACGCAGTATTTT
few	.	TRBV9	TRBJ1-3	CASSVSGANTIYF	TGTGCCAGCAGCGTCTCGGGGGCAAACACCATATATTTT
once	.	TRBV9	TRBJ2-3	CASGGAVTTTDTQYF	TGTGCCAGCGGAGGGGCTGTAACCACCACAGATACGCAGTATTTT
.	.	TRBV6-5	TRBJ2-7	CASSYGGGRYEQYF	TGTGCCAGCAGTTACGGAGGGGGGCGCTACGAGCAGTACTTC
once	TRBD1	TRBV11-2	TRBJ2-7	CASSGPWDRGSYEQYF	TGTGCCAGCAGCGGGCCGTGGGACAGGGGAAGCTACGAGCAGTACTTC
.	.	TRBV10-3	TRBJ2-1	CAITRGNEQFF	TGTGCCATCACCCGGGGTAATGAGCAGTTCTTC
.	.	TRBV4-1	TRBJ1-6	CASSQATQLNSPLHF	TGCGCCAGCAGCCAAGCCACCCAGTTGAATTCACCCCTCCACTTT
.	.	TRBV4-1	TRBJ1-4	CASSQGWGALEIDEKLFF	TGCGCCAGCAGCCAAGGATGGGGGGCCCTCGAAATAGATGAAAAACTGTTTTTT
.	.	TRBV30	TRBJ2-2	CAWSVIGYGELFF	TGTGCCTGGAGTGTAATAGGGTACGGGGAGCTGTTTTTT
.	.	TRBV21-1	TRBJ2-2	CARSLNRGNTGELFF	TGTGCCAGAAGCCTAAACAGGGGGAACACCGGGGAGCTGTTTTTT
few	.	TRBV30	TRBJ2-7	CAWSLGAGSSYEQYF	TGTGCCTGGAGTCTCGGGGCGGGGTCCTCCTACGAGCAGTACTTC
.	TRBD1	TRBV27	TRBJ2-7	CASSSGTGAHYEQYF	TGTGCCAGCAGTTCAGGGACAGGGGCTCACTACGAGCAGTACTTC
.	.	TRBV6-1	TRBJ1-1	CASSENLEFEAFF	TGTGCCAGCAGTGAAAACTTGGAGTTTGAAGCTTTCTTT
.	.	TRBV11-2	TRBJ2-1	CASSLRANYNEQFF	TGTGCCAGCAGCTTAAGGGCGAACTACAATGAGCAGTTCTTC
.	.	TRBV7-2	TRBJ2-3	CASSLVGLAADTQYF	TGTGCCAGCAGCTTAGTAGGGTTAGCGGCGGATACGCAGTATTTT
once	.	TRBV7-6	TRBJ1-6	CASSLTIHGEVNSPLHF	TGTGCCAGCAGCTTAACAATCCACGGGGAGGTTAATTCACCCCTCCACTTT
.	.	TRBV2	TRBJ2-4	CASTPKVDQLAKNIQYF	TGTGCCAGCACCCCAAAGGTAGACCAACTAGCCAAAAACATTCAGTACTTC
.	.	TRBV5-1	TRBJ2-3	CASSLGRTPDTQYF	TGCGCCAGCAGCTTGGGACGGACGCCAGATACGCAGTATTTT
.	.	TRBV28	TRBJ1-1	CASSLWGTRNTEAFF	TGTGCCAGCAGTTTATGGGGGACACGAAACACTGAAGCTTTCTTT
medium-sized	TRBD1	TRBV11-2	TRBJ1-2	CASSLQYRQGHGYTF	TGTGCCAGCAGCTTACAATATCGACAGGGTCATGGCTACACCTTC
.	.	TRBV7-9	TRBJ2-7	CASSINIGERNYEQYF	TGTGCCAGCAGCATCAACATAGGGGAACGGAACTACGAGCAGTACTTC
.	.	TRBV4-2	TRBJ1-3	CASSQFQGYTIYF	TGTGCCAGCAGCCAATTTCAGGGATACACCATATATTTT
.	TRBD1	TRBV28	TRBJ2-7	CASSSPGTGGASYEQYF	TGTGCCAGCAGTAGCCCCGGGACAGGGGGCGCTTCCTACGAGCAGTACTTC
.	.	TRBV7-9	TRBJ2-5	CASTFLGSDQYF	TGTGCCAGCACCTTCCTGGGTTCGGACCAGTACTTC
few	.	TRBV7-9	TRBJ2-7	CASSLPEGLYEQYF	TGTGCCAGCAGCTTACCGGAGGGGCTCTACGAGCAGTACTTC
.	TRBD2	TRBV4-1	TRBJ2-7	CASSPSGSYEQYF	TGCGCCAGCAGTCCTAGCGGCTCCTACGAGCAGTACTTC
once	.	TRBV5-6	TRBJ2-7	CASSYPTSYEQYF	TGTGCCAGCAGCTACCCGACCTCCTACGAGCAGTACTTC
.	.	TRBV19	TRBJ2-1	CASSIDRKNEQFF	TGTGCCAGTAGTATAGATCGCAAAAATGAGCAGTTCTTC
.	.	TRBV28	TRBJ1-4	CASSFGLTNEKLFF	TGTGCCAGCAGTTTCGGGCTCACCAATGAAAAACTGTTTTTT
.	.	TRBV18	TRBJ1-5	CASSPSKDSNQPQHF	TGTGCCAGCTCACCATCAAAAGATAGCAATCAGCCCCAGCATTTT
.	.	TRBV6-5	TRBJ1-1	CASSYTTDEAFF	TGTGCCAGCAGTTACACTACAGATGAAGCTTTCTTT
.	.	TRBV13	TRBJ2-1	CASSPYNEQFF	TGTGCCAGCAGCCCCTACAATGAGCAGTTCTTC
.	.	TRBV5-6	TRBJ2-5	CASRGGRETQYF	TGTGCCAGCAGAGGGGGTCGGGAGACCCAGTACTTC
.	TRBD1	TRBV7-9	TRBJ1-2	CASSLSGQGEGDYGYTF	TGTGCCAGCAGCTTATCGGGACAGGGGGAAGGAGACTATGGCTACACCTTC
once	TRBD1	TRBV28	TRBJ1-2	CASSIQGGTYGYTF	TGTGCCAGCAGTATTCAGGGGGGGACCTATGGCTACACCTTC
.	.	TRBV11-2	TRBJ1-5	CASSFGVGPNQPQHF	TGTGCCAGCAGCTTCGGAGTAGGGCCAAATCAGCCCCAGCATTTT
.	TRBD2	TRBV10-1	TRBJ2-2	CASSESGLAGNTGELFF	TGCGCCAGCAGTGAGTCGGGACTAGCGGGAAACACCGGGGAGCTGTTTTTT
.	TRBD1	TRBV7-9	TRBJ1-4	CASSLKNRGPNEKLFF	TGTGCCAGCAGCCTAAAAAACAGGGGACCTAATGAAAAACTGTTTTTT
.	.	TRBV5-6	TRBJ2-1	CASSLGSSYNEQFF	TGTGCCAGCAGCTTGGGGAGCTCCTACAATGAGCAGTTCTTC
.	TRBD2	TRBV6-4	TRBJ2-1	CASSDVAGGSNEQFF	TGTGCCAGCAGTGACGTAGCGGGGGGGTCCAATGAGCAGTTCTTC
once	.	TRBV27	TRBJ2-2	CASSLYRAAGELFF	TGTGCCAGCAGTTTGTACAGGGCGGCCGGGGAGCTGTTTTTT
.	.	TRBV6-1	TRBJ2-2	CASREPNTGELFF	TGTGCCAGCAGAGAACCGAACACCGGGGAGCTGTTTTTT
.	.	TRBV7-9	TRBJ1-1	CASRLLPEAFF	TGTGCCAGCCGTTTGCTACCTGAAGCTTTCTTT
.	TRBD1	TRBV4-1	TRBJ1-2	CASSQDRAGGNYGYTF	TGCGCCAGCAGCCAAGATCGGGCAGGGGGTAACTATGGCTACACCTTC
.	.	TRBV10-1	TRBJ2-7	CASSGALGAEQYF	TGCGCCAGCAGTGGGGCCCTCGGGGCCGAGCAGTACTTC
.	TRBD1	TRBV7-9	TRBJ1-4	CASKGQDEKLFF	TGTGCCAGCAAAGGACAGGATGAAAAACTGTTTTTT
.	.	TRBV10-3	TRBJ1-2	CAISESAVYGYTF	TGTGCCATCAGTGAGTCGGCAGTTTATGGCTACACCTTC
.	.	TRBV13	TRBJ1-1	CASSWTGVPPTEAFF	TGTGCCAGCAGCTGGACCGGGGTCCCCCCAACTGAAGCTTTCTTT
.	.	TRBV7-9	TRBJ1-6	CASSLRAQSSYNSPLHF	TGTGCCAGCAGCTTAAGGGCACAGAGCTCCTATAATTCACCCCTCCACTTT
.	.	TRBV27	TRBJ2-5	CASRPAPGRETQYF	TGTGCCAGCAGGCCCGCTCCGGGGCGAGAGACCCAGTACTTC
.	TRBD2	TRBV14	TRBJ2-7	CASSQDTQREGYEQYF	TGTGCCAGCAGCCAAGATACCCAGCGGGAGGGCTACGAGCAGTACTTC
.	.	TRBV6-1	TRBJ1-1	CASSAPGRRNTEAFF	TGTGCCAGCAGTGCACCGGGACGGAGGAACACTGAAGCTTTCTTT
few	.	TRBV7-2	TRBJ1-1	CASSLKGPLNTEAFF	TGTGCCAGCAGCTTAAAAGGACCCTTAAACACTGAAGCTTTCTTT
few	TRBD2	TRBV27	TRBJ2-7	CASSTASGTSFTYEQYF	TGTGCCAGCAGTACAGCATCCGGGACTAGCTTTACCTACGAGCAGTACTTC
.	TRBD1	TRBV5-6	TRBJ2-2	CASSLGSWTGNTGELFF	TGTGCCAGCAGCTTGGGGTCATGGACAGGTAACACCGGGGAGCTGTTTTTT